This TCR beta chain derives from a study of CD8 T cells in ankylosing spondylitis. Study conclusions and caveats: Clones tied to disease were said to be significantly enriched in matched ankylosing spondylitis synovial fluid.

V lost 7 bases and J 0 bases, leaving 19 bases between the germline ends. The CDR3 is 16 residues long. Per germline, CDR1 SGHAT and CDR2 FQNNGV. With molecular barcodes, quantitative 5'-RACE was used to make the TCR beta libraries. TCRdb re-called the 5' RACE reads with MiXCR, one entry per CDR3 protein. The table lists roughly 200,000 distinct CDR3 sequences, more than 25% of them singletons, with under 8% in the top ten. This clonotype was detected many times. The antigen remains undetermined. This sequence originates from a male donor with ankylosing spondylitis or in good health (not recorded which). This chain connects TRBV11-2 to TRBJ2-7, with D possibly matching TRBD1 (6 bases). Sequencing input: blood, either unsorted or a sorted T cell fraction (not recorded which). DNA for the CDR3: TGTGCCAGCACCAAGGGCCCAGGGGCTAGCTCCTACGAGCAGTACTTC. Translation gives CASTKGPGASSYEQYF.